These 23 T cell receptor beta chains came from one sample sequenced in a study of blood T cell repertoires in COVID-19. Clones were sequenced by immunoSEQ multiplex PCR, and TCRdb holds only the in-frame ones, with some missing. The sample yields 150,000 to 200,000 clones, roughly four fifths seen once. The sample consisted of peripheral blood. Receptor source: a man in his sixties with active or convalescent COVID-19.

This clone was detected only a few times. The chain recombines TRBV4-1 with TRBJ1-2; TRBD1 matches 7 bases. Germline CDR1 is MGHRA and CDR2 is YSYEKL. Unmatched junction bases numbered 10, after V lost 1 base and J lost 11 bases. This CDR3 region has 14 residues. The CDR3 nucleotides read TGCGCCAGCAGCCAAGTTCTTACAGGGGACGGGTACACCTTC. It specifies CASSQVLTGDGYTF.

The V gene is TRBV2, the J gene TRBJ1-5; 9 nucleotides align to TRBD1. Germline V gene data show CDR1 as SNHLY and CDR2 as FYNNEI. This CDR3 region has 15 residues. Germline trimming cut 6 bases from V and 6 bases from J; bases unmatched to any gene: 9. The DNA of the CDR3 is TGTGCCAGCAGCGGGACAGGGATAGGGTCTCAGCCCCAGCATTTT. Its protein product is CASSGTGIGSQPQHF.

The chain couples TRBV5-1 to TRBJ2-7; a possible D gene is TRBD2 (6 bases). CDR3 length: 15 amino acids. Germline CDR1 SGHRS, CDR2 YFSETQ. V gave up 4 bases and J gave up 3 bases, with 17 bases separating them. CDR3 nucleotide sequence: TGCGCCAGCAGCCCGGAGGGGCCCCCCGGCTACGAGCAGTACTTC. Translating gives CASSPEGPPGYEQYF.

The chain couples TRBV29-1 to TRBJ1-4; a possible D gene is TRBD1 (6 bases). The germline V and J ends were trimmed by 0 bases and 8 bases, with 13 bases remaining between them. From germline, CDR1 is SQVTM and CDR2 ANQGSEA. CDR3 length: 14 residues. In DNA form, the CDR3 reads TGCAGCGTTGAAGATCGGGGGGCGAGGGAAAAACTGTTTTTT. Protein product: CSVEDRGAREKLFF.

J is TRBJ2-7 and V is TRBV28; D perhaps matches TRBD2 (7 bases). V lost 2 bases to trimming and J lost 7 bases, with 18 bases between them. Germline lookup yields CDR1 MDHEN and CDR2 SYDVKM. This CDR3 region has 15 residues. CDR3 bases: TGTGCCAGCAGTTTAGGAGGGGGAGGGCCGAGAGAGCAGTACTTC. Residues: CASSLGGGGPREQYF.

The rearrangement joins TRBV12-3 or TRBV12-4 to TRBJ2-3; D is unresolved. The V gene lost 3 bases and the J gene lost 0 bases, with 4 bases spanning the gap. This CDR3 spans 13 amino acids. The CDR3 nucleotides are TGTGCCAGCAGTTTGGAGAGCACAGATACGCAGTATTTT. It yields the protein CASSLESTDTQYF.

The rearrangement joins TRBV7-8 to TRBJ2-1; 8 nucleotides agree with TRBD1. The CDR3 length is 15 residues. Germline V CDR1 and CDR2: SGHVS, FQNEAQ. V lost 6 bases to trimming and J lost 10 bases; unmatched junction nucleotides: 14. The CDR3 DNA is TGTGCCAGCAGAGATGGACAGGGCACTACAGGCGAGCAGTTCTTC. Its protein product is CASRDGQGTTGEQFF.

The V and J genes are TRBV7-9 and TRBJ2-3, with a possible D match to TRBD2 (7 bases). V shed 0 bases and J shed 4 bases, with 14 bases lying between them. CDR1 SEHNR and CDR2 FQNEAQ come from the germline V gene (reference sequence). There are 16 residues in the CDR3. The CDR3 nucleotides read TGTGCCAGCAGCTTAGCGAGGGGGGGGAACCCAGATACGCAGTATTTT. It codes for CASSLARGGNPDTQYF.

The chain carries TRBV5-1 and TRBJ2-2; D uncertain. The CDR3 extends over 15 amino acids. Trimming took 0 bases from V and 2 from J, leaving 8 bases between them. CDR1 is SGHRS, CDR2 YFSETQ, per germline. The CDR3 is CASSLDRQNTGELFF. The CDR3 region has the DNA TGCGCCAGCAGCTTGGACAGACAAAACACCGGGGAGCTGTTTTTT.

The chain uses TRBV12-3 or TRBV12-4 and TRBJ2-7; D is uncertain. Between the trimmed V and J ends, which lost 6 bases and 1 base, there was a span of 10 bases. This CDR3 region has 13 residues. Written as DNA, the CDR3 is TGTGCCAGCAGCTTCGACTCGTCCTACGAGCAGTACTTC. Translating it yields CASSFDSSYEQYF.

The V call is TRBV28, the J call TRBJ1-2; 7 bases are shared with TRBD1. With V trimmed by 5 bases and J by 4 bases, 4 bases remained unmatched. Germline assignment: CDR1 MDHEN and CDR2 SYDVKM. The CDR3 length is 13 residues. The CDR3 loop is CASSLGQFYGYTF. The CDR3, as DNA: TGTGCCAGCAGTCTGGGACAGTTCTATGGCTACACCTTC.

This clone was picked up one time. The chain carries TRBV5-6 and TRBJ2-7, with D perhaps TRBD2 (6 bases). Germline V CDR1 and CDR2: SGHDT, YYEEEE. The CDR3 is made up of 16 amino acids. Trimming left V 5 bases short and J 6 bases short, with 24 bases between. DNA of the CDR3: TGTGCCAGCAGAGGTGGACGGATCGCTATGGGGGGCGAGCAGTACTTC. This encodes CASRGGRIAMGGEQYF.

The chain links TRBV14 to TRBJ1-1; D might be TRBD1 (5 bases). Trimming shortened V by 1 base and J by 9 bases, and 18 bases separated the two germline ends. Germline-derived CDR1 and CDR2 are SGHDN and FVKESK. The CDR3 contains 15 residues. CDR3 in amino acids: CASSQVGGLSHQAFF. For the CDR3, the DNA is TGTGCCAGCAGCCAAGTCGGGGGGTTAAGCCACCAAGCTTTCTTT.

This clone appeared a few times. The chain has TRBV11-2 and TRBJ1-2, with 10 nucleotides matching TRBD1. With V trimmed by 5 bases and J by 8 bases, 11 bases remained unmatched. CDR1 is SGHAT, CDR2 FQNNGV, per germline. This CDR3 has 15 residues. CDR3 sequence (DNA): TGTGCCAGCAGCCGCACGCCCGGGACAGGGGTCGGCTACACCTTC. Translating gives CASSRTPGTGVGYTF. Supplemented by reference TRBV11-2 and TRBJ1-2, the full variable domain reads EAGVAQSPRYKIIEKRQSVAFWCNPISGHATLYWYQQILGQGPKLLIQFQNNGVVDDSQLPKDRFSAERLKGVDSTLKIQPAKLEDSAVYLCASSRTPGTGVGYTFGSGTRLTVV.

Of note for this clone: Sequence at one end of the junction differs from germline and may be a read error. The V and J genes are TRBV7-2 and TRBJ2-7; tentatively, D is TRBD1 (6 bases). The CDR3 sequence is 13 residues long. CDR1 is SGHTA, CDR2 FQGNSA, per germline. The CDR3 bases are TGTGCCAGCAGCCTAGCAGGGGCGAGGGAGCAGTACTTC. It codes for CASSLAGAREQYF. Using reference TRBV7-2 and TRBJ2-7 for the parts outside the CDR3, the full variable domain is GAGVSQSPSNKVTEKGKDVELRCDPISGHTALYWYRQSLGQGLEFLIYFQGNSAPDKSGLPSDRFSAERTGGSVSTLTIQRTQQEDSAVYLCASSLAGAREQYFGPGTRLTVT.

V usage is TRBV10-2 and J usage is TRBJ2-5; 10 bases line up with TRBD2. V shed 2 bases and J 5 bases; nucleotides not matched to a gene: 11. CDR1 is WSHSY, CDR2 SAAADI, per germline. The CDR3 contains 17 residues. The CDR3 sequence: CASSEIPSGSDGETQYF. The CDR3 bases are TGCGCCAGCAGTGAGATTCCTAGCGGGAGCGATGGGGAGACCCAGTACTTC.

CDR3 nucleotides: TGTGCCAGCAGCTTGCGGACAGGGCTCTATGGCTACACCTTC. This codes for CASSLRTGLYGYTF. The genes are TRBV5-6 and TRBJ1-2, with 8 bases fitting TRBD1. V gave up 1 base and J gave up 4 bases; unmatched junction bases: 3. CDR3 length: 14 residues. Germline-derived CDR1 and CDR2 are SGHDT and YYEEEE.

The chain combines TRBV3-1 (or the pseudogene TRBV3-2) with TRBJ1-4; tentative D call: TRBD1 (6 bases). Trimming stripped 2 bases from V and 2 bases from J, with 12 bases between. CDR1 and CDR2 (germline): LGHDT, YNNKEL (reference sequence). The length of the CDR3 is 16 residues. This chain's CDR3 is CASSQFVGGTNEKLFF. CDR3 coding DNA: TGTGCCAGCAGCCAATTTGTTGGGGGCACTAATGAAAAACTGTTTTTT.

The rearrangement uses TRBV18 and TRBJ2-7; no reliable D call. Deletions cut 5 bases from V and 5 bases from J, with 10 bases between. This CDR3 contains 12 residues. CDR1 is KGHSH and CDR2 is LQKENI in the germline V gene. The CDR3 nucleotides read TGTGCCAGCTCATACACAGCCGACGAGCAGTACTTC. Amino acid sequence: CASSYTADEQYF.

This chain links TRBV11-2 with TRBJ2-7; 10 bases line up with TRBD2. V lost 5 bases, J lost 5 bases, and 9 bases stayed unmatched. The CDR3 is 15 residues long. Per germline, CDR1 SGHAT and CDR2 FQNNGV. The CDR3 coding sequence is TGTGCCAGCAGCCCAGCGGGAGGGGGGTACAACGAGCAGTACTTC. Protein: CASSPAGGGYNEQYF.

V gene TRBV6-5 combines with J gene TRBJ2-2; no firm D call. Trimming removed 0 bases from V and 0 bases from J, with 8 bases in between. CDR3 length: 16 residues. Germline V gene data show CDR1 as MNHEY and CDR2 as SVGAGI. CDR3 DNA: TGTGCCAGCAGTTACTCGACACTCGCGAACACCGGGGAGCTGTTTTTT. Its translation is CASSYSTLANTGELFF.

The V gene is TRBV28, the J gene TRBJ1-2, with TRBD1 matching over 8 bases. CDR1 is MDHEN and CDR2 is SYDVKM in the germline V gene. Trimming cost V 2 bases and J 5 bases; bases outside gene matches: 13. The CDR3 covers 17 residues. In DNA form, the CDR3 reads TGTGCCAGCAGTTTACGGGCAGGGGGCTTTCCGCGGTATGGCTACACCTTC. It yields the protein CASSLRAGGFPRYGYTF.

This clone was detected once. The chain carries TRBV18 and TRBJ2-2; 7 bases align to TRBD2. Germline V gene sequence: CDR1 KGHSH, CDR2 LQKENI. This CDR3 has 16 amino acids. Losses at the gene ends were 1 base for V and 1 base for J; bases not matched to a gene: 3. CDR3 in amino acids: CASSPRVAGNTGELFF. The CDR3 DNA follows: TGTGCCAGCTCACCACGGGTAGCGGGGAACACCGGGGAGCTGTTTTTT.